This TCR beta chain was found in a study of blood T cell repertoires in COVID-19. Study-wide context: Sites in the United States, Italy and Spain provided acute and convalescent COVID-19 samples. From T cells, B-cell-depleted T cells, or PBMCs came the material, which was cDNA or gDNA.

Trimming cost V 7 bases and J 5 bases; bases outside gene matches: 8. Germline V gene sequence: CDR1 MNHEY, CDR2 SMNVEV (reference sequence). This CDR3 spans 14 amino acids. In the original analysis: Estimation of nucleated cell counts was performed using reference gene primer amplification. Repertoires were generated with immunoSEQ multiplex PCR, while TCRdb's copy carries only in-frame clones and drops some. The V and J calls and the clone size are those of that table, but D and trimming were determined from the DNA. The sample lists 140,000 or so clones, roughly 80% occurring once. This clonotype was sampled from a human donor in a cohort sampled during active COVID-19. The sample comprised peripheral blood. The V gene is TRBV27, the J gene TRBJ1-1, with 9 bases matching TRBD1. The CDR3 loop is CASTTGGRGTEAFF. The CDR3 DNA is TGTGCCAGCACGACAGGGGGGAGAGGGACTGAAGCTTTCTTT.